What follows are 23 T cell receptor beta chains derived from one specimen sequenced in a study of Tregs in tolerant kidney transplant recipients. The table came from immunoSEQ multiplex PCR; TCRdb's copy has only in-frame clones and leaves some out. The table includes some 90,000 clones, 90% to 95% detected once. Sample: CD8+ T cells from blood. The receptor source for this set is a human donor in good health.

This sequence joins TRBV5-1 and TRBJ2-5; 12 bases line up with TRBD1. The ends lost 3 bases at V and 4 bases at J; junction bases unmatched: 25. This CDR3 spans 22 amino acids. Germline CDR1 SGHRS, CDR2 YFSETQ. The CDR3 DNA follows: TGCGCCAGCAGCTCTGAACTCCGGGACAGGGGGCAGGTTCTGTCATTTGGAGAGACCCAGTACTTC. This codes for CASSSELRDRGQVLSFGETQYF.

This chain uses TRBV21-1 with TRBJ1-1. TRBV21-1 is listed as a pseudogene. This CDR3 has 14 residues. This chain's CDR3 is CASSKDGNRTEAFF. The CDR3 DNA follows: TGTGCCAGCAGCAAAGATGGCAATCGGACTGAAGCTTTCTTT.

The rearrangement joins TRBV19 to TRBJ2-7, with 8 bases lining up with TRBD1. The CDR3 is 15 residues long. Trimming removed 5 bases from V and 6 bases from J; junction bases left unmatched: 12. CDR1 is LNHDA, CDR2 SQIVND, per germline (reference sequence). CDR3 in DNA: TGTGCCAGTAGTTCTACCCAGGGGGCCGAGCGCGAGCAGTACTTC. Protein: CASSSTQGAEREQYF.

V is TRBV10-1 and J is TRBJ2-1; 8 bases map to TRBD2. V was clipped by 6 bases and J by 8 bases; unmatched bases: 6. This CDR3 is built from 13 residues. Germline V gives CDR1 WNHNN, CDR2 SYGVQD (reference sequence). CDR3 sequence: CASRAGGPDEQFF. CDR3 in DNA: TGCGCCAGCAGGGCGGGAGGCCCGGATGAGCAGTTCTTC.

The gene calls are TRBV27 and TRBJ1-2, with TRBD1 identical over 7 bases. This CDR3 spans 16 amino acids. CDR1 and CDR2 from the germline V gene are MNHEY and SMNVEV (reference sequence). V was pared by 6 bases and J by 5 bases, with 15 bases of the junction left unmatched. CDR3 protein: CASSRKSRDRLYGYTF. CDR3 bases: TGTGCCAGCAGCCGAAAGTCCCGGGACAGACTTTATGGCTACACCTTC.

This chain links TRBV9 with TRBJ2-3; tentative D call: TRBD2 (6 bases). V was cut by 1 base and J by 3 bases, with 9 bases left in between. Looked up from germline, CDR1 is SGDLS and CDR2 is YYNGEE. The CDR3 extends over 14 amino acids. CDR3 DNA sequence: TGTGCCAGCAGCGTAACGGGGGTGACAGATACGCAGTATTTT. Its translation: CASSVTGVTDTQYF.

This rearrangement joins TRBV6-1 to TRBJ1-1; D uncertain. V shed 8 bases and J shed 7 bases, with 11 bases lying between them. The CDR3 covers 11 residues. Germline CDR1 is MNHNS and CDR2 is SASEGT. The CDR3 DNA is TGTGCCAGCGAGGCAGGTGATGAAGCTTTCTTT. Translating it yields CASEAGDEAFF.

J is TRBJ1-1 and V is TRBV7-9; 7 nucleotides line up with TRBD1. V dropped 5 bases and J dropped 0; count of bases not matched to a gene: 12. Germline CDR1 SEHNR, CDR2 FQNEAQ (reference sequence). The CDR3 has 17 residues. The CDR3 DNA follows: TGTGCCAGCAGCGAAATAGACAGGGCTGTCATGAACACTGAAGCTTTCTTT. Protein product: CASSEIDRAVMNTEAFF.

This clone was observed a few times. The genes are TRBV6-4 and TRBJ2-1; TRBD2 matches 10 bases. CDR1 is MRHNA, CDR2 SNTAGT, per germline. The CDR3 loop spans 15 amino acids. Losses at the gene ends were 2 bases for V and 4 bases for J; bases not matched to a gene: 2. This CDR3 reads CASSDELAGYNEQFF. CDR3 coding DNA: TGTGCCAGCAGTGACGAACTAGCGGGGTACAATGAGCAGTTCTTC.

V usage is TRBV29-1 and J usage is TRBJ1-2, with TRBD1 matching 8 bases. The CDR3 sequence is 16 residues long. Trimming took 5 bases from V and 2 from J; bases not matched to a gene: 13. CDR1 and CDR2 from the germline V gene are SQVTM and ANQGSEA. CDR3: CSVSSTGEGRNYGYTF. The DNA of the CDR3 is TGCAGCGTTTCTTCGACAGGGGAGGGAAGGAACTATGGCTACACCTTC.

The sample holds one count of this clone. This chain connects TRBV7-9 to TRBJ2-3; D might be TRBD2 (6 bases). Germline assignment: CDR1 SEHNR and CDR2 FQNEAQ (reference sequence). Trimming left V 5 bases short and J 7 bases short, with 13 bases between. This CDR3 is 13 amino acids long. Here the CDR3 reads CASSQTGRYTQYF. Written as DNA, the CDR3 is TGTGCCAGCAGCCAAACGGGGAGGTATACGCAGTATTTT.

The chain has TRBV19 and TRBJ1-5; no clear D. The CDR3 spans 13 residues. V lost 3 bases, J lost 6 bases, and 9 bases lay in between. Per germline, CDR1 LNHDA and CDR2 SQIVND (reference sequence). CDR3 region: CASSMLKGQPQHF. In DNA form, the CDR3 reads TGTGCCAGTAGTATGCTAAAGGGTCAGCCCCAGCATTTT.

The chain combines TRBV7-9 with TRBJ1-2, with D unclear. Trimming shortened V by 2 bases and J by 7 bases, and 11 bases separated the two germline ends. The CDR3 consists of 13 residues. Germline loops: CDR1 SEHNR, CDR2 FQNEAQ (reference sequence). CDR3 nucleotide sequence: TGTGCCAGCAGCTTAAGATTAGAACGTGGCTACACCTTC. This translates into CASSLRLERGYTF. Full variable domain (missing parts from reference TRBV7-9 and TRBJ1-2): DTGVSQNPRHKITKRGQNVTFRCDPISEHNRLYWYRQTLGQGPEFLTYFQNEAQLEKSRLLSDRFSAERPKGSFSTLEIQRTEQGDSAMYLCASSLRLERGYTFGSGTRLTVV.

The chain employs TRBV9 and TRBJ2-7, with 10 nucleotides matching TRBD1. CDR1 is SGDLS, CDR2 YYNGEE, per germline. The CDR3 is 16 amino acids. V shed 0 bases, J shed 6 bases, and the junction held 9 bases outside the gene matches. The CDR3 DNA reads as TGTGCCAGCAGCGTAGAGGGGACAGGGGCCTCAACCGAGCAGTACTTC. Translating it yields CASSVEGTGASTEQYF. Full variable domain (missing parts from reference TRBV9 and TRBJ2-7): DSGVTQTPKHLITATGQRVTLRCSPRSGDLSVYWYQQSLDQGLQFLIQYYNGEERAKGNILERFSAQQFPDLHSELNLSSLELGDSALYFCASSVEGTGASTEQYFGPGTRLTVT.

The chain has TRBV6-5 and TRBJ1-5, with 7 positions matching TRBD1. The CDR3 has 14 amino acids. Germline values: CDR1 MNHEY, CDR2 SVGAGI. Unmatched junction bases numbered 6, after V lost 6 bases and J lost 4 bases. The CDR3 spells CASSRGQYNQPQHF. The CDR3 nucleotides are TGTGCCAGCAGCAGGGGACAGTATAATCAGCCCCAGCATTTT.

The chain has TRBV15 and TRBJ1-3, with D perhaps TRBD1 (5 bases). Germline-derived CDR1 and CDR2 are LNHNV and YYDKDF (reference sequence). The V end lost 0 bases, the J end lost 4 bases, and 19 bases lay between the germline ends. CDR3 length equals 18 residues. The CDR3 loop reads CATSRDGRARANGNTIYF. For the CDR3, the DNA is TGTGCCACCAGCAGAGATGGAAGGGCCAGGGCGAACGGAAACACCATATATTTT.

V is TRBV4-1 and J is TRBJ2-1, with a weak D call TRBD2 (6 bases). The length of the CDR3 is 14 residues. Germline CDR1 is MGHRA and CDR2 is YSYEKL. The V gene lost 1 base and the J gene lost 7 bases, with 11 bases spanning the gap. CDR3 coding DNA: TGCGCCAGCAGCCAAGGACTAGGCGGGAATGAGCAGTTCTTC. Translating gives CASSQGLGGNEQFF.

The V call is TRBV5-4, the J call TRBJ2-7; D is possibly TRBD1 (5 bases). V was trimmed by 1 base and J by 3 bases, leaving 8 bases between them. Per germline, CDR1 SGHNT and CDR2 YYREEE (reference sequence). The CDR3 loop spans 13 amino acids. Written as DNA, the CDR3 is TGTGCCAGCAGCTTGACACAGGACTACGAGCAGTACTTC. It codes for CASSLTQDYEQYF.

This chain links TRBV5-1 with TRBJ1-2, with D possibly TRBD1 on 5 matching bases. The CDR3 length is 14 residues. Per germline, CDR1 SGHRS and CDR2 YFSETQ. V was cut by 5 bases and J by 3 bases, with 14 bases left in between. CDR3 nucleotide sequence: TGCGCCAGCAGGGGGGATAGCCCTTACTATGGCTACACCTTC. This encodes CASRGDSPYYGYTF.

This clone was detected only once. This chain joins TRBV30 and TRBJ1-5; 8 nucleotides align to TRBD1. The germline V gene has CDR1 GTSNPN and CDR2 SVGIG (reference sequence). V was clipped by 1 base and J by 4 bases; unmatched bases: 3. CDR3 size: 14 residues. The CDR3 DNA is TGTGCCTGGAGTGCCAGGGGGCTAAATCAGCCCCAGCATTTT. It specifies CAWSARGLNQPQHF. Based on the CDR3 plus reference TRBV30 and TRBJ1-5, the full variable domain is SQTIHQWPATLVQPVGSPLSLECTVEGTSNPNLYWYRQAAGRGLQLLFYSVGIGQISSEVPQNLSASRPQDRQFILSSKKLLLSDSGFYLCAWSARGLNQPQHFGDGTRLSIL.

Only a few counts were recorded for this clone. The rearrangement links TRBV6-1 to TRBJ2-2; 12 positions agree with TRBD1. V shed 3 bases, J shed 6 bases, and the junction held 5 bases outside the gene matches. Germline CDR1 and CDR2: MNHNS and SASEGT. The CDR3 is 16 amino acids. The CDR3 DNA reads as TGTGCCAGCAGTGACGGTGGGACAGGGGGCCCCGGGGAGCTGTTTTTT. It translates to CASSDGGTGGPGELFF.

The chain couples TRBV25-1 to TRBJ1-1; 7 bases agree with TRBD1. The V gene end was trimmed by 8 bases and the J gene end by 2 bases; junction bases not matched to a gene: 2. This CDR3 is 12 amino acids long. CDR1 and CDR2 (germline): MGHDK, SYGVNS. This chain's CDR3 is CASGDRNTEAFF. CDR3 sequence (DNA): TGTGCCAGCGGGGACAGAAACACTGAAGCTTTCTTT. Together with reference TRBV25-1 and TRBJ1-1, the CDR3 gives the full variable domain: EADIYQTPRYLVIGTGKKITLECSQTMGHDKMYWYQQDPGMELHLIHYSYGVNSTEKGDLSSESTVSRIRTEHFPLTLESARPSHTSQYLCASGDRNTEAFFGQGTRLTVV.

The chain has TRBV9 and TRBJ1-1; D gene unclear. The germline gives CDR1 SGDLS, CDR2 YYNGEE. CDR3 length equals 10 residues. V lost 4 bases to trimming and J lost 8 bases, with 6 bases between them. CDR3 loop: CASSPPEAFF. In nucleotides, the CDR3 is TGTGCCAGCAGCCCCCCCGAAGCTTTCTTT.